The 12 T cell receptor beta chains presented below share a single source sample, sequenced in a study of shared clonotypes between healthy human individuals. Produced via immunoSEQ multiplex PCR; TCRdb's table is partial and in-frame only. Of 2 million to 2.5 million clones in the sample, 80% to 95% were seen once. Material for sequencing was naive CD4+ T cells from PBMCs. Subset of the sample: CD45RA+ positively selected. Receptors originate from a man between 18 and 29 years old in good health. Some clones in this sample may be carry-over from other donors' samples.

This rearrangement joins TRBV7-9 to TRBJ1-3; D gene uncertain. The V end was cut by 3 bases, the J end by 0 bases, with 12 bases between. The CDR3 has 16 amino acids. Germline-derived CDR1 and CDR2 are SEHNR and FQNEAQ (reference sequence). The CDR3 coding sequence is TGTGCCAGCAGCTTTATAGGCAGCTACTCTGGAAACACCATATATTTT. This encodes CASSFIGSYSGNTIYF.

CDR3: CASSYPRPSGMNTEAFF. The DNA for the CDR3 is TGTGCCAGCAGCTACCCTCGCCCGAGTGGGATGAACACTGAAGCTTTCTTT. The chain combines TRBV11-2 with TRBJ1-1; D is unresolved. V was trimmed by 4 bases and J by 0 bases, leaving 18 bases between them. The CDR3 has 17 residues. Germline values: CDR1 SGHAT, CDR2 FQNNGV.

This chain joins TRBV19 and TRBJ2-7, with 10 positions matching TRBD1. Looked up from germline, CDR1 is LNHDA and CDR2 is SQIVND (reference sequence). This CDR3 region has 16 residues. V shed 4 bases, J shed 0 bases, and the junction held 6 bases outside the gene matches. CDR3 protein: CASSRGQGKGSYEQYF. The CDR3 DNA follows: TGTGCCAGTAGTAGGGGACAGGGGAAAGGCTCCTACGAGCAGTACTTC.

In the case of this clone: Other DNA sequences within the sample encode an identical CDR3. The V gene is TRBV7-9, the J gene TRBJ1-2; D unresolved. Trimming stripped 7 bases from V and 7 bases from J, with 10 bases between. CDR1 is SEHNR, CDR2 FQNEAQ, per germline (reference sequence). The CDR3 has 11 amino acids. The CDR3 DNA reads TGTGCCAGCACTCTTAAGGGTGGCTACACCTTC. It encodes CASTLKGGYTF.

V gene TRBV9 combines with J gene TRBJ2-4, with 7 bases lining up with TRBD2. J was trimmed by 8 bases and V by 4 bases; bases with no gene match: 15. The CDR3 runs 16 residues. Germline V gives CDR1 SGDLS, CDR2 YYNGEE. CDR3 nucleotide sequence: TGTGCCAGCAGCCCCCGGGGAGGGAGGACGGCCGACATTCAGTACTTC. This codes for CASSPRGGRTADIQYF. Combining the CDR3 with reference TRBV9 and TRBJ2-4 gives the whole variable domain DSGVTQTPKHLITATGQRVTLRCSPRSGDLSVYWYQQSLDQGLQFLIQYYNGEERAKGNILERFSAQQFPDLHSELNLSSLELGDSALYFCASSPRGGRTADIQYFGAGTRLSVL.

This chain joins TRBV28 and TRBJ2-7; 8 bases are shared with TRBD1. This CDR3 is built from 15 residues. Germline CDR1 reads MDHEN; CDR2 reads SYDVKM. Unmatched junction bases numbered 8, after V lost 7 bases and J lost 0 bases. The CDR3 protein is CASMGRTGFSYEQYF. The CDR3 DNA reads TGTGCCAGCATGGGGAGGACAGGGTTCTCCTACGAGCAGTACTTC. Full variable domain (rest looked up from reference TRBV28 and TRBJ2-7): DVKVTQSSRYLVKRTGEKVFLECVQDMDHENMFWYRQDPGLGLRLIYFSYDVKMKEKGDIPEGYSVSREKKERFSLILESASTNQTSMYLCASMGRTGFSYEQYFGPGTRLTVT.

This chain links TRBV10-3 with TRBJ1-3; 9 positions agree with TRBD1. This CDR3 comprises 18 residues. Germline-derived CDR1 and CDR2 are ENHRY and SYGVKD. The junction had 16 bases not matched to a gene; V was cut back by 6 bases and J by 4 bases. The CDR3 loop is CAIRRDEAGQGTGNTIYF. Written as DNA, the CDR3 is TGTGCCATCAGGAGGGACGAAGCGGGACAGGGTACCGGAAACACCATATATTTT.

The V call is TRBV28, the J call TRBJ2-2, with TRBD2 matching over 11 bases. In germline, CDR1 is MDHEN, CDR2 SYDVKM. The CDR3 has 14 amino acids. Losses at the gene ends were 7 bases for V and 7 bases for J; bases not matched to a gene: 5. CDR3 coding DNA: TGTGCCAGCAACTTACTAGCGGGAGTCGGGGAGCTGTTTTTT. Its protein is CASNLLAGVGELFF.

Comments on this clone: Sequence at one end of the junction differs from germline and may be a read error. The sample contains more than one DNA sequence encoding this CDR3. The chain carries TRBV18 and TRBJ1-1, with 7 bases fitting TRBD1. The CDR3 extends over 15 amino acids. CDR1 and CDR2 (germline): KGHSH, LQKENI. The CDR3, as DNA: TGTGCCAGCTCCCCACCAGGGGGGGGGAATACTGAAGCTTTCTTT. The encoded protein is CASSPPGGGNTEAFF.

The chain links TRBV15 to TRBJ1-1, with TRBD1 matching over 8 bases. The CDR3 sequence is 14 residues long. Germline-derived CDR1 and CDR2 are LNHNV and YYDKDF (reference sequence). Trimming took 7 bases from V and 4 from J; bases not matched to a gene: 8. This CDR3 reads CATTMTGVATEAFF. The CDR3, as DNA: TGTGCCACCACTATGACAGGGGTGGCCACTGAAGCTTTCTTT.

The chain recombines TRBV11-2 with TRBJ2-1; D may be TRBD2 (5 bases). There are 16 residues in the CDR3. Germline CDR1 is SGHAT and CDR2 is FQNNGV. Between the trimmed V and J ends, which lost 3 bases and 7 bases, there was a span of 19 bases. As DNA, the CDR3 is TGTGCCAGCAGCTTTTTGCGTTGGGAGCTGGGTAATGAGCAGTTCTTC. It is translated as CASSFLRWELGNEQFF.

The gene calls are TRBV18 and TRBJ1-1, with D perhaps TRBD1 (6 bases). V was trimmed by 6 bases and J by 2 bases, leaving 13 bases between them. This CDR3 comprises 14 residues. CDR1 and CDR2 (germline): KGHSH, LQKENI. CDR3 DNA sequence: TGTGCCAGCTCCTGGGGAGGGACAAACACTGAAGCTTTCTTT. It encodes CASSWGGTNTEAFF. The whole variable domain, filled in from reference TRBV18 and TRBJ1-1, reads NAGVMQNPRHLVRRRGQEARLRCSPMKGHSHVYWYRQLPEEGLKFMVYLQKENIIDESGMPKERFSAEFPKEGPSILRIQQVVRGDSAAYFCASSWGGTNTEAFFGQGTRLTVV.